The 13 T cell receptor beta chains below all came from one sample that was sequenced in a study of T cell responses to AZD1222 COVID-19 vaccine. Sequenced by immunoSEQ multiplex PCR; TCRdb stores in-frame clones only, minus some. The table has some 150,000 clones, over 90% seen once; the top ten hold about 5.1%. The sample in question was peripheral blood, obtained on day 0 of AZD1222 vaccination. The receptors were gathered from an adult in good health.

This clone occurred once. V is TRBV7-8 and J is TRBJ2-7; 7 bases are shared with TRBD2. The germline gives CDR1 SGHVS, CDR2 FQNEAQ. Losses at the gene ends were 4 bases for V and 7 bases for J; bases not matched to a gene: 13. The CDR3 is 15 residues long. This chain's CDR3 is CASSWGGRGEREQYF. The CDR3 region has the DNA TGTGCCAGCAGCTGGGGGGGAAGGGGTGAGAGGGAGCAGTACTTC.

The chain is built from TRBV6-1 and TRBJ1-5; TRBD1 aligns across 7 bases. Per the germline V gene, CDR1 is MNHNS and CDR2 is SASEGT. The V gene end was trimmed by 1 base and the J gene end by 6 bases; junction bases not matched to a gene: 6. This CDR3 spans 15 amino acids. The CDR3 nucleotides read TGTGCCAGCAGTGAAGAAGGGGGCTGGGTTCAGCCCCAGCATTTT. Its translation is CASSEEGGWVQPQHF.

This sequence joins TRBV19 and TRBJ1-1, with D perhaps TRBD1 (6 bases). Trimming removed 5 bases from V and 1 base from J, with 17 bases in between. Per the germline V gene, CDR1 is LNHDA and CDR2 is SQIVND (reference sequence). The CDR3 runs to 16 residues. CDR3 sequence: CASSARGGLSNTEAFF. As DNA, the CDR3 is TGTGCCAGTAGTGCTAGGGGGGGATTATCGAACACTGAAGCTTTCTTT.

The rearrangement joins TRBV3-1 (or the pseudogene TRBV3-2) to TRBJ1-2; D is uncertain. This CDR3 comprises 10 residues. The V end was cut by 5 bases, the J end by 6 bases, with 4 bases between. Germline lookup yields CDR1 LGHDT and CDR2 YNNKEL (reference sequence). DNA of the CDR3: TGTGCCAGCAGCGGCAATGGCTACACCTTC. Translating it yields CASSGNGYTF.

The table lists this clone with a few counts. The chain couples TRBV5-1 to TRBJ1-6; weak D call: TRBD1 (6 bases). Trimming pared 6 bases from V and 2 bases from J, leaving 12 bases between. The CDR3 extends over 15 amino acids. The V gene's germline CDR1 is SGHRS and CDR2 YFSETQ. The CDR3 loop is CASKDTGTYNSPLHF. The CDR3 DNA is TGCGCCAGCAAGGATACAGGGACCTATAATTCACCCCTCCACTTT.

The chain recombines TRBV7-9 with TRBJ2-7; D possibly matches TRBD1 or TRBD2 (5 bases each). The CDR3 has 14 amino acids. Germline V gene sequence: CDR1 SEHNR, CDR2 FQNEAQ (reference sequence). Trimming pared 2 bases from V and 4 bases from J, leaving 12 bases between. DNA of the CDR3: TGTGCCAGCAGCTTAAACAGCGAGGGGTACGAGCAGTACTTC. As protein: CASSLNSEGYEQYF.

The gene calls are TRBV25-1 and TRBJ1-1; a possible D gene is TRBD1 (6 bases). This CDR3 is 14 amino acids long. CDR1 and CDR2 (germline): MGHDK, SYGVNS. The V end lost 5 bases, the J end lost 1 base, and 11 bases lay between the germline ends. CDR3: CASSKPGENTEAFF. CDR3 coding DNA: TGTGCCAGCAGTAAACCAGGGGAGAACACTGAAGCTTTCTTT.

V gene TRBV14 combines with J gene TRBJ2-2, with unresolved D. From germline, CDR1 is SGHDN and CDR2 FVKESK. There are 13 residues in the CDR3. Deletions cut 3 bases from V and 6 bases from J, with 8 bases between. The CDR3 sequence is CASSHRAPGELFF. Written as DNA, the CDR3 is TGTGCCAGCAGCCACCGCGCGCCCGGGGAGCTGTTTTTT.

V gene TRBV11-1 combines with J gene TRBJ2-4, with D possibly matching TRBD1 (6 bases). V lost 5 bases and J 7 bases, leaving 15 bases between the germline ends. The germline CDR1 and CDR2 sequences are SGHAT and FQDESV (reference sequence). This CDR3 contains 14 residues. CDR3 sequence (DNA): TGTGCCAGCAGCCGAGACTCAGGGGAGAACATTCAGTACTTC. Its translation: CASSRDSGENIQYF.

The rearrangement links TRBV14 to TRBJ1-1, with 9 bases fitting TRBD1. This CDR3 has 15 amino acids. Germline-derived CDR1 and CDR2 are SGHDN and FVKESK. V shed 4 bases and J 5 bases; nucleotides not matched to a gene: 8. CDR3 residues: CASSPTGGRWTEAFF. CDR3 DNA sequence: TGTGCCAGCAGCCCGACAGGGGGGAGATGGACTGAAGCTTTCTTT.

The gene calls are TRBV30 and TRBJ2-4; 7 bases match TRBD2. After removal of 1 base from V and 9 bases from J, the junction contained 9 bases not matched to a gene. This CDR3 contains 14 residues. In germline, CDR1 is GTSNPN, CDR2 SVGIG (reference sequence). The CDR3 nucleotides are TGTGCCTGGAGTGAGGGGAGGGCCTTGGGCATTCAGTACTTC. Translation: CAWSEGRALGIQYF.

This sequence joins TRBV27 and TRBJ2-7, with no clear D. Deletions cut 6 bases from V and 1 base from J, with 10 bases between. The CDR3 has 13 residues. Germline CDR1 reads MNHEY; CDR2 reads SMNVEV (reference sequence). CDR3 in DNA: TGTGCCAGCAGAAGTTTCAAATCCTACGAGCAGTACTTC. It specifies CASRSFKSYEQYF.

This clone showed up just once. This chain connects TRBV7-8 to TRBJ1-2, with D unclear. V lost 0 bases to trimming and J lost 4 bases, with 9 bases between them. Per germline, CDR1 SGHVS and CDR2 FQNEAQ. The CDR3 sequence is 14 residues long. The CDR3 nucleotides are TGTGCCAGCAGCTTAGCGGACGGACTCTATGGCTACACCTTC. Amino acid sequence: CASSLADGLYGYTF.